This is a list of T cell receptor beta chains from one sample in a study of cytomegalovirus exposure and HLA in healthy donors. Profiled with immunoSEQ multiplex PCR; TCRdb holds only in-frame clones, not every one. This table holds some 110,000 clones, about 62% found once. Material for sequencing was PBMCs. These receptors were obtained from a woman aged 35 to 49 in good health and CMV-seropositive. Both conserved end residues are part of each CDR3. The D gene is left open where the match is weak. Clone size is shown for a subset of rows, as once, few, many or a class of expanded clone.

J gene	V gene	D gene	clone size	CDR3 DNA	CDR3 protein
TRBJ2-1	TRBV27	NA	NA	TGTGCCAGCAGTTTGACCTCTACTAGGATTCTAGGCAATGAGCAGTTCTTC	CASSLTSTRILGNEQFF
TRBJ1-1	TRBV30	NA	NA	TGTGCCTGGAGCGAGGGTTCCCTAGGAGCTTTCTTT	CAWSEGSLGAFF
TRBJ2-7	TRBV5-1	NA	NA	TGCGCCAGCAGCTTAGACTCCGCGCCCGAGCAGTACTTC	CASSLDSAPEQYF
TRBJ2-7	TRBV11-2	TRBD1	NA	TGTGCCAGCAGCTTAGTAGGGGGCAACGAGCAGTACTTC	CASSLVGGNEQYF
TRBJ2-3	TRBV2	NA	NA	TGTGCCAGCAGTGAGCCAGGCGGGGACCCAGATACGCAGTATTTT	CASSEPGGDPDTQYF
TRBJ2-7	TRBV6-5	TRBD2	NA	TGTGCCAGCAGTTACTCCCCGGGAGGGGTCTACGAGCAGTACTTC	CASSYSPGGVYEQYF
TRBJ1-2	TRBV13	TRBD1	few	TGTGCCAGCAGCTTCACCGGGACAGGGGGCTTCGGCTACACCTTC	CASSFTGTGGFGYTF
TRBJ1-5	TRBV6-6	NA	NA	TGTGCCAGCAGACAGGCGGACAATCAGCCCCAGCATTTT	CASRQADNQPQHF
TRBJ2-7	TRBV20-1	NA	NA	TGCAGTGCTAGATCGGGTTACGAGCAGTACTTC	CSARSGYEQYF
TRBJ2-1	TRBV18	TRBD2	NA	TGTGCCAGCTCACCTCGACTAGCGGGAGCGGCGAACAATGAGCAGTTCTTC	CASSPRLAGAANNEQFF
TRBJ1-5	TRBV2	NA	NA	TGTGCCAGCAGTGATACCCAGGGAAAGGCCCCCTCCTATAGCAATCAGCCCCAGCATTTT	CASSDTQGKAPSYSNQPQHF
TRBJ1-2	TRBV2	NA	NA	TGTGCCAGCAGTGAAGCTCCGCAGGGCAACTATGGCTACACCTTC	CASSEAPQGNYGYTF
TRBJ2-7	TRBV4-1	TRBD2	few	TGCGCCAGCAGCCAAGATGGGGCTAGCGGGAGTTACGAGCAGTACTTC	CASSQDGASGSYEQYF
TRBJ2-1	TRBV18	TRBD2	NA	TGTGCCAGCTCACCGGGGACTAGCGGGAACTACAATGAGCAGTTCTTC	CASSPGTSGNYNEQFF
TRBJ2-2	TRBV6-5	NA	NA	TGTGCCAGCTCAACAGCCGGAACCGGGGAGCTGTTTTTT	CASSTAGTGELFF
TRBJ2-2	TRBV19	TRBD2	few	TGTGCCAGTAGTAAAGGGGTAGCGGGGAACACCGGGGAGCTGTTTTTT	CASSKGVAGNTGELFF
TRBJ1-5	TRBV28	NA	NA	TGTGCCAGCAGTTTACCCCGTCAGCCCCAGCATTTT	CASSLPRQPQHF
TRBJ1-5	TRBV29-1	NA	NA	TGCAGCGCCCAGGCTCCCAATCAGCCCCAGCATTTT	CSAQAPNQPQHF
TRBJ2-3	TRBV5-1	NA	NA	TGCGCCAGCAGCTTACAGGGTACAGATACGCAGTATTTT	CASSLQGTDTQYF
TRBJ1-2	TRBV19	TRBD1	NA	TGTGCCAGTAGTATAGGTAAAACAGGGGATAGAGGCTACACCTTC	CASSIGKTGDRGYTF
TRBJ2-5	TRBV28	NA	NA	TGTGCCAGCAGCAAGCTAGCGGAGACCCAGTACTTC	CASSKLAETQYF
TRBJ1-4	TRBV11-2	TRBD1	NA	TGTGCCAGCAGCTTTAGGGTGACAGGGCGCGGTGAAAAACTGTTTTTT	CASSFRVTGRGEKLFF
TRBJ1-3	TRBV6-5	NA	few	TGTGCCAGCAGACAGAGCTCTGGAAACACCATATATTTT	CASRQSSGNTIYF
TRBJ2-3	TRBV29-1	TRBD1	NA	TGCAGCGCCGGACAGGGGGTTTCAGATGAGCAGTATTTT	CSAGQGVSDEQYF
TRBJ1-1	TRBV19	NA	NA	TGTGCCAGTAGTCGGCAGGAGAACACTGAAGCTTTCTTT	CASSRQENTEAFF